This record concerns one T cell receptor (beta chain) sequence. What it binds is not known. In TCRdb, the 5' RACE reads were re-called with MiXCR into one record per CDR3 protein. The sample carries fewer than 250,000 distinct CDR3 sequences, around 20% recorded once. This CDR3 is built from 17 residues. V was cut by 3 bases and J by 0 bases, with 18 bases left in between. The data stem from a study of CD8 T cells in ankylosing spondylitis. General observations from the study: A TCR beta motif of roughly 8 highly homologous variants appeared characteristic of ankylosing spondylitis blood. Reportedly, disease-linked clones are significantly enriched in ankylosing spondylitis patients' matched synovial fluid.

The chain carries TRBV12-3 or TRBV12-4 and TRBJ2-7; a possible D gene is TRBD1 (6 bases). This TCR derives from a male donor with ankylosing spondylitis. The sequenced material came from blood, either unsorted or a sorted T cell fraction (not recorded which). CDR3 nucleotides: TGTGCCAGCAGTTTTCACAGGGTTCATGGAAACTCCTACGAGCAGTACTTC. Translation gives CASSFHRVHGNSYEQYF.